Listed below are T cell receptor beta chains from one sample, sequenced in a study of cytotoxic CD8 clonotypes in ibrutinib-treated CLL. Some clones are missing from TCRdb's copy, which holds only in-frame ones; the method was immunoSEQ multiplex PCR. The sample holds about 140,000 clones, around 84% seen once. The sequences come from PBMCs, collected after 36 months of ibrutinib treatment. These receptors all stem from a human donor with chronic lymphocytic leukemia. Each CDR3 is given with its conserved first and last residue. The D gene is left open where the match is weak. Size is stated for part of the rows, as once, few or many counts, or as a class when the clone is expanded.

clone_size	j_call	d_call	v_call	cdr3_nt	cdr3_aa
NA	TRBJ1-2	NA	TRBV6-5	TGTGCCAGCAACAACGGGGGGGTTGGTAACTATGGCTACACCTTC	CASNNGGVGNYGYTF
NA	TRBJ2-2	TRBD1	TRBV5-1	TGCGCCAGCAGAGGGGGCTCGGGCGGGGAGCTGTTTTTT	CASRGGSGGELFF
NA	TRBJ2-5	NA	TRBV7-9	TGTGCCAGCAGCTTTAGGGGGGCGGGGCTGGAGACCCAGTACTTC	CASSFRGAGLETQYF
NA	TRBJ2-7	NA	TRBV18	TGTGCCAGCTCACCGACTGTGCCCAGGGGCTCCTACGAGCAGTACTTC	CASSPTVPRGSYEQYF
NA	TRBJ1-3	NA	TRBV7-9	TGTGCCAGCAGCTTAGGGGTAGGAGGAAACACCATATATTTT	CASSLGVGGNTIYF
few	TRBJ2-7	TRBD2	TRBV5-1	TGCGCCAGCAGCTTGGGGGGACTAGCGTACGAGCAGTACTTC	CASSLGGLAYEQYF
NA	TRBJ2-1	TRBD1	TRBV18	TGTGCCAGCTCACCGGGACAGGGGGCCTACAATGAGCAGTTCTTC	CASSPGQGAYNEQFF
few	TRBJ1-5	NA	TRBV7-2	TGTGCCAGCAGCGTGAATAATCAGCCCCAGCATTTT	CASSVNNQPQHF
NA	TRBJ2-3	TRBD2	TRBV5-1	TGCGCCAGCAGCCCGCTAGCGGGTCGCACAGATACGCAGTATTTT	CASSPLAGRTDTQYF
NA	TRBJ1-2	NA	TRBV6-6	TGTGCCAGCAGTTACGAGGACTATGGCTACACCTTC	CASSYEDYGYTF
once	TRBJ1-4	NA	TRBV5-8	TGTGCCAGCAGGGGAGGGTTGACAACTAATGAAAAACTGTTTTTT	CASRGGLTTNEKLFF
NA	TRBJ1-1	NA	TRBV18	TGTGCCAGCTCACCACCGGGCGACAGTGAAGCTTTCTTT	CASSPPGDSEAFF
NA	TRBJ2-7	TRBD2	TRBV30	TGTGCCTCGGGACTAGCGGGGGGGCCTTCCCACGAGCAGTACTTC	CASGLAGGPSHEQYF
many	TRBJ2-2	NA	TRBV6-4	TGTGCCAGCAGTGACGGCAGGGCGAACACCGGGGAGCTGTTTTTT	CASSDGRANTGELFF
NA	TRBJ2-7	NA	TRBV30	TGTGCCTGGAGTCTCACAGCGTTGGGGCAGTACTTC	CAWSLTALGQYF
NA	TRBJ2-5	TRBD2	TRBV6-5	TGTGCCAGCAGGAGGCTAGCGGTGTTTTGGACCCAGTACTTC	CASRRLAVFWTQYF
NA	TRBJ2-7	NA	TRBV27	TGTGCCAGCAGCCCCGGCGTCTCCTACGAGCAGTACTTC	CASSPGVSYEQYF
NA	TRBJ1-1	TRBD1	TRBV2	TGTGCCAGCAGTCGACAGGGGGCTAAAGCTTTCTTT	CASSRQGAKAFF
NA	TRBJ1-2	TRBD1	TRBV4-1	TGCGCCAGCAGCCAAGGACAGGGGTGGACCTATGGCTACACCTTC	CASSQGQGWTYGYTF
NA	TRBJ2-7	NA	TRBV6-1	TGTGCCAGCAGTGAAGCGGGTCCCTTCTTTTACGAGCAGTACTTC	CASSEAGPFFYEQYF
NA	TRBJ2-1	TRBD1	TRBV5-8	TGTGCCAGCAGCTTGGCCGGGACAGGGGGAGGTGAGCAGTTCTTC	CASSLAGTGGGEQFF
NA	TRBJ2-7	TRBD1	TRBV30	TGTGCCTGGGCTACCGGGACAGGGGTATACGAGCAGTACTTC	CAWATGTGVYEQYF
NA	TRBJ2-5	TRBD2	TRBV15	TGTGCCACCGGGGCGGGGGGGCAAGAGACCCAGTACTTC	CATGAGGQETQYF
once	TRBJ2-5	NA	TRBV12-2	TGTGCAAGTCGCTTCCGGACTAGATGGGAGACCCAGTACTTC	CASRFRTRWETQYF
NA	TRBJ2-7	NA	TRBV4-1	TGCGCCAGCAGCCAAGATGGCAGGGGAGGCGCCGAGCAGTACTTC	CASSQDGRGGAEQYF
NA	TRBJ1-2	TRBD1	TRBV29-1	TGCAGCGCGACAGGGAGCGGCTACACCTTC	CSATGSGYTF
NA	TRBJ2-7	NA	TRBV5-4	TGTGCCAGCAGTTATAGGGGAACGGACGTGCAGTACTTC	CASSYRGTDVQYF
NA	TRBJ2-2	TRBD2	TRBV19	TGTGCCAGTAGTATGGGGACTAGGAACACCGGGGAGCTGTTTTTT	CASSMGTRNTGELFF
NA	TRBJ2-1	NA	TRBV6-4	TGTGCCAGCAGTGACGTTCTAGAGTCCAATGAGCAGTTCTTC	CASSDVLESNEQFF
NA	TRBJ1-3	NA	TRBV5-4	TGTGCCAGCAGCTTGGGACATCTTTCGTCTGGAAACACCATATATTTT	CASSLGHLSSGNTIYF
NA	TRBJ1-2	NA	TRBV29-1	TGCAGCGGGGACGTAGACTATGGCTACACCTTC	CSGDVDYGYTF
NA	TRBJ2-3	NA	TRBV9	TGTGCCAGCAGCGTAGGCCTAGATACGCAGTATTTT	CASSVGLDTQYF
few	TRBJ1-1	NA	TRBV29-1	TGCAGCGTGGCGCCCGGGAACACTGAAGCTTTCTTT	CSVAPGNTEAFF
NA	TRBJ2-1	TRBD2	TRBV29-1	TGCAGCGTTGAGGGACTAGCGGGAGAGAGCTCCTACAATGAGCAGTTCTTC	CSVEGLAGESSYNEQFF
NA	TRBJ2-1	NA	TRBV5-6	TGTGCCAGCAGCTTGGAGTCAGGGAATGAGCAGTTCTTC	CASSLESGNEQFF
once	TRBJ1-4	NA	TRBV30	TGTGCCTGGAGTCCACTTAGTGAAAAACTGTTTTTT	CAWSPLSEKLFF
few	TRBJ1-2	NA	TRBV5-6	TGTGCCAGCGTCCGCAAAGCGGCCTATGGCTACACCTTC	CASVRKAAYGYTF
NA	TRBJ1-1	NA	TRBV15	TGTGCCACCGCCAGACAGCATGTAGAGCATGAAGCTTTCTTT	CATARQHVEHEAFF
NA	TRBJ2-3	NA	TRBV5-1	TGCGCCAGCAGCTTAGGCAGCACAGATACGCAGTATTTT	CASSLGSTDTQYF
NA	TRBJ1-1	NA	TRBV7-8	TGTGCCAGCAGGGCACAGGGTTCCACTGAAGCTTTCTTT	CASRAQGSTEAFF
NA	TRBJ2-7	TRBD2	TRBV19	TGTGCCAGTACTCCTAGCGGGAGGAGCCACGAGCAGTACTTC	CASTPSGRSHEQYF
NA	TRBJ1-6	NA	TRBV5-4	TGTGCCAGCAGCTTGTCGGGGGGCAATTCACCCCTCCACTTT	CASSLSGGNSPLHF
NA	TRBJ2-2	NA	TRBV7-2	TGTGCCAGCAGCTTAGTGCACGGGGAGCTGTTTTTT	CASSLVHGELFF
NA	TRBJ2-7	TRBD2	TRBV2	TGTGCCAGCAGGGTCGCTAGCGGGAACCTCGAGCAGTACTTC	CASRVASGNLEQYF
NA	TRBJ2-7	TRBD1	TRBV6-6	TGTGCCAGCAGGGACAGGGGGTCCTACGAGCAGTACTTC	CASRDRGSYEQYF
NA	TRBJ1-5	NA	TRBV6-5	TGTACTGCAGGCCCGGATAGCAATCAGCCCCAGCATTTT	CTAGPDSNQPQHF
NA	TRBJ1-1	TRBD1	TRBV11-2	TGTGCCAGCAGCTCGACAGGGGTTCCAGCTTTCTTT	CASSSTGVPAFF
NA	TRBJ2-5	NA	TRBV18	TGTGCCAGCTCACCACCCTCGACGCCGTCCATGGAGACCCAGTACTTC	CASSPPSTPSMETQYF